Given below is one T cell receptor gamma chain in context. As a fraction of the sample, this clone is large (0.1 to 1%). The antigen it recognizes is unknown. No qualities accompany the bases; no much larger clone lies one base away. Trimming takes 2 bases off V and 9 bases off J; junction bases not matched to a gene: 3. The CDR3 starts with the cysteine, ends with the phenylalanine, and has 12 residues. Only CDR3 DNA remains: 36 bases, in frame from the first base. Via the germline V gene, CDR1 is EGSNGY and CDR2 YDSYNSKV. TCR sequencing was performed on genomic DNA from peripheral blood mononuclear cells isolated from patients and controls. As controls, 23 healthy adult blood donors (median age about 60 years; approximately 12 males and roughly eleven females) were included and were matched to patients for age and sex. This specimen comes from a study of gamma delta lymphoproliferative disorders and STAT genes listed by TCRdb under 2018. With regard to the full study: The LymphoTrack Dx TCRG Assay was used to prepare gamma-chain libraries from at least 50 ng of genomic DNA. Because no corresponding Invivoscribe delta assay was available, delta-chain libraries were prepared according to the standard operating procedure of the EuroClonality-NGS working group. Within a larger immunophenotypic and STAT-mutation study, TCR gamma and delta CDR3 repertoires were profiled by deep sequencing in Tgammadelta lymphoproliferative disease patients and healthy controls. A couple of gamma-chain samples and all delta-chain samples were sequenced twice to confirm results.

Both library methods used multiplex PCR with primers targeting conserved V and J regions of the TCR genes. The amplicons were purified, pooled and then sequenced on an Illumina MiSeq platform. The source study handled its data this way. V(D)J alignment, clonotype assembly and translation were performed with MiXCR, whereas functionality assessment and CDR3 repertoire analyses were performed with VDJtools. CDR3 was defined according to IMGT, and analyses were limited to productive sequences using functional genes, with ORF genes and pseudogenes excluded. Identical amino acid CDR3s of major clonotypes (frequency >=5%) were searched for across all patients and controls using a custom Python script. To compare clonotype frequencies between patients and controls, a one-sided non-parametric Wilcoxon test was applied. Clone calls in TCRdb were regenerated from the public reads with CATT, after which identical DNA sequences shared one row. TCRdb assigned the V and J calls; the authors' analysis was not used. The sample profile shows about 1,300 gamma-chain clones; 12% of them were found once. The ten most abundant clones make up about a sixth of the sample.

Points the paper makes about the study in general: The authors pointed out that NGS specificity may be lower at low frequencies, so whether leukemic clones are public or private needs to be confirmed. Control T cells were likely spread across varied maturation stages, whereas leukemic cells were skewed toward terminal effectors, which potentially limits comparisons between patients and controls. Nearly all major gamma and delta clonotypes of patients were found to be public, being shared with at least one healthy donor, and only a couple of gamma clonotypes were found to be private to disease. When whole repertoires were clustered, gamma repertoires from patients formed a group apart from those of healthy controls, but delta repertoires showed no separation between the groups.

The receptor was isolated from a human donor in good health. Sequences were obtained from blood. The receptor chain draws on TRGV2 and TRGJP1. The J gene, not given by TCRdb, was assigned here from a germline match of the nucleotide sequence. The CDR3 region: CATWDVSWFKIF. The base sequence is TGTGCCACCTGGGACGTGAGTTGGTTCAAGATATTT.